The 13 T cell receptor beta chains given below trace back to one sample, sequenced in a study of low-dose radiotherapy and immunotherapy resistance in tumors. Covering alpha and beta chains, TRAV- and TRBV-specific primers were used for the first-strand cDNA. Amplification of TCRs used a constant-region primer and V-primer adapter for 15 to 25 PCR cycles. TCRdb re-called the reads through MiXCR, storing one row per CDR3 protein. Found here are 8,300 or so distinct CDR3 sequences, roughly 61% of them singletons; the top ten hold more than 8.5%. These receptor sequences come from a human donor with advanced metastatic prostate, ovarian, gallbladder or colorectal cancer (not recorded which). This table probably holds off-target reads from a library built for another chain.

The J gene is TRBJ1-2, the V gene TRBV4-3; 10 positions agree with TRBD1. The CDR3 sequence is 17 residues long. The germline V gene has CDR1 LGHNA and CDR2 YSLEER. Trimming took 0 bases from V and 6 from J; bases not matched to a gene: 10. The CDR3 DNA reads TGCGCCAGCAGCCAAGATGTGGCCGACAGGGGGCTTGATGGCTACACCTTC. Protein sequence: CASSQDVADRGLDGYTF.

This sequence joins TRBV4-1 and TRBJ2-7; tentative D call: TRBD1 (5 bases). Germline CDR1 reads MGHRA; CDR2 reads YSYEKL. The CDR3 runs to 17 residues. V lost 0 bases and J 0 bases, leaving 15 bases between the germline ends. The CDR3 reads CASSQDGAGPLSYEQYF. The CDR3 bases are TGCGCCAGCAGCCAAGATGGGGCAGGGCCTCTCTCCTACGAGCAGTACTTC.

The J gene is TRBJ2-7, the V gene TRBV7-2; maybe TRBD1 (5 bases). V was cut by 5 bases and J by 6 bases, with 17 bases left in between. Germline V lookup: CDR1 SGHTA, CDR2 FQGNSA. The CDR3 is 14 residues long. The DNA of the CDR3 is TGTGCCAGCAGCCTTAACCGCGACAGACCCGAGCAGTACTTC. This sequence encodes CASSLNRDRPEQYF.

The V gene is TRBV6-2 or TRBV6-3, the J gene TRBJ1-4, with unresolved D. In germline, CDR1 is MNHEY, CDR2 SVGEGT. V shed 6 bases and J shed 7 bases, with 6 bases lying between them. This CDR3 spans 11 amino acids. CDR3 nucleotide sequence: TGTGCCAGCAGGGTGACTGAAAAACTGTTTTTT. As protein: CASRVTEKLFF.

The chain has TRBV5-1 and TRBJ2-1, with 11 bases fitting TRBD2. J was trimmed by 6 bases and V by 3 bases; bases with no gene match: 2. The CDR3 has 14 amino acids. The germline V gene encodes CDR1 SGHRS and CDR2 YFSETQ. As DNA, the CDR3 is TGCGCCAGCAGCTACGGGACTAGCGGCAATGAGCAGTTCTTC. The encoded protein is CASSYGTSGNEQFF.

The CDR3 loop is CASRTGPWGDTQYF. CDR3 DNA sequence: TGCGCCAGCCGGACAGGGCCGTGGGGGGATACGCAGTATTTT. This chain links TRBV5-1 with TRBJ2-3; 8 bases map to TRBD1. The ends lost 7 bases at V and 6 bases at J; junction bases unmatched: 10. Per germline, CDR1 SGHRS and CDR2 YFSETQ. This CDR3 spans 14 amino acids.

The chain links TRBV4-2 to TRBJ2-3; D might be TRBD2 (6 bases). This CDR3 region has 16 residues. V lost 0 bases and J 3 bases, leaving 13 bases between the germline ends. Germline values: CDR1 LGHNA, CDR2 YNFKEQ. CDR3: CASSQDRGVGTDTQYF. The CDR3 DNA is TGTGCCAGCAGCCAAGATCGCGGGGTAGGGACAGATACGCAGTATTTT.

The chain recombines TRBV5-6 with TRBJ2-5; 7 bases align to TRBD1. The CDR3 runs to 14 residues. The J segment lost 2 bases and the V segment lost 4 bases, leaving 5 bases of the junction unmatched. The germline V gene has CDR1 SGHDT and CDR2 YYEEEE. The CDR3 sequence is CASSRDSAQETQYF. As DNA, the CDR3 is TGTGCCAGCAGCCGGGACAGCGCTCAAGAGACCCAGTACTTC.

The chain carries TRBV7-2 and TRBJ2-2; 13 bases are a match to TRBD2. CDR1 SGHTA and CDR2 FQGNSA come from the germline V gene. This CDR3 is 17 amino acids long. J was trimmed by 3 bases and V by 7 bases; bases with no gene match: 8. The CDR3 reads CASTAGLAGVYTGELFF. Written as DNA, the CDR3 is TGTGCCAGCACCGCAGGACTAGCGGGGGTATACACCGGGGAGCTGTTTTTT.

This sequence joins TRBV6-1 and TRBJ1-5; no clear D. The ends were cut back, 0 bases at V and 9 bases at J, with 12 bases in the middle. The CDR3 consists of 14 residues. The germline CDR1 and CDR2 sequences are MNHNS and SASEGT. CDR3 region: CASSEAGGQRPQHF. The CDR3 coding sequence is TGTGCCAGCAGTGAAGCGGGAGGGCAGCGGCCCCAGCATTTT.

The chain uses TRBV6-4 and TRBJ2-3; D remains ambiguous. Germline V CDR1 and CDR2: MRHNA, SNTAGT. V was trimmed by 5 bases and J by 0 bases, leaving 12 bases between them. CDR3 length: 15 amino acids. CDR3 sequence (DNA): TGTGCCAGCAGTCCTGATGGCTCTAGCACAGATACGCAGTATTTT. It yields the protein CASSPDGSSTDTQYF.

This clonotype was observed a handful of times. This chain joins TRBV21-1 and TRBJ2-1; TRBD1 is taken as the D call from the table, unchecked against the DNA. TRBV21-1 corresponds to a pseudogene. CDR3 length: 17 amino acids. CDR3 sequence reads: CASSKAPGVHSYNEQFF. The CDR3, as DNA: TGTGCCAGCAGCAAAGCTCCAGGGGTACACTCCTACAATGAGCAGTTCTTC.

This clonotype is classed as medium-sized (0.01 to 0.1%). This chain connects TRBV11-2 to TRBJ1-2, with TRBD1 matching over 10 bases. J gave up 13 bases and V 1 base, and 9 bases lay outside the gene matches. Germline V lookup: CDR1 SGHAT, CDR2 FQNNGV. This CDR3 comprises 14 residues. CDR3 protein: CASSLAGTGAGSTF. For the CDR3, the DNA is TGTGCCAGCAGCTTAGCCGGGACAGGGGCGGGTTCCACCTTC.